The clone carrying this T cell receptor beta chain was seen ten or more times. Its antigen is unidentified. These data originate in a study of T cells in Graves' hyperthyroidism and ophthalmopathy. RNA transcripts gave rise to amplified TCR beta CDR3 regions. TCR CDR3 underwent first-round RT-PCR with the HTBI primer set. TCRdb ran MiXCR on the multiplex PCR reads and lists one entry per CDR3 protein. The table has about 380,000 distinct CDR3 sequences, about 14% seen once; the top ten hold around 20%. Initially, at the first diagnosis of hyperthyroidism and before any ophthalmopathy symptoms, blood was sampled. Using more than 7.5 ml of fresh peripheral blood, PBMCs were prepared. Whole-study findings and limits: Peripheral blood also featured most of the thyroid clonotypes expanded above 0.001. By a 13 V-J model, ophthalmopathy was set apart from stable hyperthyroidism.

The CDR3 runs 15 residues. The junction had 4 bases not matched to a gene; V was cut back by 2 bases and J by 4 bases. CDR1 and CDR2 (germline): MNHEY, SVGAGI. V is TRBV6-5 and J is TRBJ2-5, with 10 nucleotides matching TRBD1. The TCR sequence derives from a young man with Graves' hyperthyroidism that later progressed to Graves' ophthalmopathy. Sequenced: blood. The DNA for the CDR3 is TGTGCCAGCAGTTACCGGACAGGGGGGGTAGAGACCCAGTACTTC. Protein: CASSYRTGGVETQYF.